The rows below give T cell receptor beta chains drawn from one sample of a study of T cell responses to AZD1222 COVID-19 vaccine. This table comes from immunoSEQ multiplex PCR, and its TCRdb copy is limited to in-frame clones, with some not included. The table lists 95,000 to 150,000 clones, about 93% of them singletons, with approximately 5% in the top ten. Sample: peripheral blood, taken 28 days after the second AZD1222 dose. The receptors stem from an adult who received the AZD1222 COVID-19 vaccine. Each CDR3 is given with its conserved first and last residue. The order of the fields is clone size, V gene, D gene, J gene, CDR3 DNA, CDR3 protein. The D gene is left open where the match is weak. Not every row has a clone size; where given, it reads once, few, many or a size class.

>-|TRBV28|-|TRBJ2-1
TGTGCCAGCACGGGACAGTCAAGCGGGAGCGACAATGAGCAGTTCTTC
CASTGQSSGSDNEQFF
>-|TRBV5-1|TRBD2|TRBJ2-3
TGCGCCAGCAGCTTAGCTAGCGGGAGCACAGATACGCAGTATTTT
CASSLASGSTDTQYF
>-|TRBV15|-|TRBJ2-4
TGTGCCACCAGCAGAGACCCAGGGATGGAAAACATTCAGTACTTC
CATSRDPGMENIQYF
>-|TRBV9|-|TRBJ1-3
TGTGCCAGCAGCGTGAGCGGAGACTCTGGAAACACCATATATTTT
CASSVSGDSGNTIYF
>-|TRBV5-1|TRBD1|TRBJ2-5
TGCGCCAGCAGGTCAGGGGGCGCATCCCCAGAGACCCAGTACTTC
CASRSGGASPETQYF
>-|TRBV7-9|-|TRBJ2-5
TGTGCCAGCTTCGGGCCGACGTACCAAGAGACCCAGTACTTC
CASFGPTYQETQYF
>few|TRBV5-1|TRBD1|TRBJ2-7
TGCGCCAGCAGCTTGGGACAGGGTGTTTACGAGCAGTACTTC
CASSLGQGVYEQYF
>few|TRBV9|-|TRBJ1-3
TGTGCCAGCAGCGTATTTTCAGGGGAAAGCTCTGGAAACACCATATATTTT
CASSVFSGESSGNTIYF
>-|TRBV7-2|TRBD2|TRBJ2-5
TGTGCTACGGCGGGGGACCAAGAGACCCAGTACTTC
CATAGDQETQYF
>-|TRBV18|TRBD2|TRBJ2-5
TGTGCCAGCTCACCGCTGGGACTAGCGGAAGAGACCCAGTACTTC
CASSPLGLAEETQYF
>-|TRBV20-1|-|TRBJ1-1
TGCAGTGCCACACGGAACACTGAAGCTTTCTTT
CSATRNTEAFF
>-|TRBV19|TRBD1|TRBJ2-5
TGTGCCAGTAGCGCAGCCGGGACAGGGGGCCGAGAGACCCAGTACTTC
CASSAAGTGGRETQYF
>-|TRBV2|TRBD1|TRBJ1-2
TGTGCCAGCATTTGGGACAGGCCTAGCTATGGCTACACCTTC
CASIWDRPSYGYTF
>-|TRBV6-5|-|TRBJ2-1
TGTGCCAGCAGTTACTCCCTGGACGGGGATGAGCAGTTCTTC
CASSYSLDGDEQFF
>-|TRBV7-9|TRBD1|TRBJ1-2
TGTGCCAGCAGGAAACAGGGGGCTAGGATTAACTATGGCTACACCTTC
CASRKQGARINYGYTF
>-|TRBV5-1|TRBD2|TRBJ2-7
TGCGCCAGCAGCTTGTGGGCTAGCGGGCAGGGCCGCGCCTACGAGCAGTACTTC
CASSLWASGQGRAYEQYF
>once|TRBV2|TRBD2|TRBJ2-3
TGTGCCAGCAGTGAAGCGCGGACTAGTATCACAGATACGCAGTATTTT
CASSEARTSITDTQYF
>once|TRBV10-3|-|TRBJ2-7
TGTGCCATCAGTGTTGAACAGAGGGGGGAGCAGTACTTC
CAISVEQRGEQYF
>-|TRBV9|TRBD2|TRBJ2-7
TGTGCCAGCAGCGTAGGGACTAGCGGGGGGTACGAGCAGTACTTC
CASSVGTSGGYEQYF
>-|TRBV24-1|-|TRBJ1-1
TGTGCCCCCCAAGGGTATGTAGGGCTGAACACTGAAGCTTTCTTT
CAPQGYVGLNTEAFF
>-|TRBV28|-|TRBJ1-2
TGTGCCAGCAGTTTAAGAGAGGGAGGGCAGCTAGGAGCTAACTATGGCTACACCTTC
CASSLREGGQLGANYGYTF
>once|TRBV30|-|TRBJ1-5
TGTGCCTGGAGGGGGGTTTCAGGCAATCAGCCCCAGCATTTT
CAWRGVSGNQPQHF
>-|TRBV6-5|TRBD1|TRBJ1-2
TGTGCCAGCACTCGGGGACAGGCATATGGCTACACCTTC
CASTRGQAYGYTF
>once|TRBV7-9|TRBD1|TRBJ1-5
TGTGCCAGCAGTCCAGAGGGCAGGGGGACGAGTCAGCCCCAGCATTTT
CASSPEGRGTSQPQHF
>-|TRBV29-1|-|TRBJ2-1
TGCAGCGTTGGGTGGCGGAAAACCTACAATGAGCAGTTCTTC
CSVGWRKTYNEQFF
>once|TRBV29-1|-|TRBJ1-5
TGCAGCGTTCTAGAGGGCGGCAATCAGCCCCAGCATTTT
CSVLEGGNQPQHF
>-|TRBV5-1|TRBD1|TRBJ2-7
TGCGCCAGCAGCTCCTGGACAGGGCAGGGCGAGCAGTACTTC
CASSSWTGQGEQYF
>-|TRBV19|TRBD1|TRBJ2-2
TGTGCCAGTAGTATAGAGGCAGGGGGCACCATAACCGGGGAGCTGTTTTTT
CASSIEAGGTITGELFF
>-|TRBV2|-|TRBJ1-5
TGTGCCAGCAGTGAAGCGGACAGCAATCAGCCCCAGCATTTT
CASSEADSNQPQHF
>-|TRBV7-6|-|TRBJ1-1
TGTGCCAGCAAAAGAGAAACTGAAGCTTTCTTT
CASKRETEAFF
>-|TRBV12-5|-|TRBJ1-1
TGTGCTAGTGGTTCAGGGGCTTTGGTGTCTGAAGCTTTCTTT
CASGSGALVSEAFF
>-|TRBV5-1|-|TRBJ1-1
TGCGCCAGCAGCTTGGGACGGGCGAACACTGAAGCTTTCTTT
CASSLGRANTEAFF
>-|TRBV6-5|-|TRBJ2-7
TGTGCCAGCAGTTACAGCAGCGCATACCTCTCCTACGAGCAGTACTTC
CASSYSSAYLSYEQYF
>-|TRBV30|-|TRBJ1-6
TGTGCCTGGAGTGTAGGCATAGCGAATTCACCCCTCCACTTT
CAWSVGIANSPLHF
>-|TRBV10-2|-|TRBJ2-5
TGCGCCAGCAGTGCCCAAGAGACCCAGTACTTC
CASSAQETQYF
>-|TRBV4-2|-|TRBJ2-7
TGTGCCAGCAGCCAAGAAACGGCTGGAAGCTCCTACGAGCAGTACTTC
CASSQETAGSSYEQYF
>-|TRBV2|-|TRBJ1-2
TGTGCCAGCAGTGTTGTCCCCTATGGCTACACCTTC
CASSVVPYGYTF
>-|TRBV6-6|-|TRBJ1-2
TGTGCCAGCAGTAAACAGGGAGCTAACTATGGCTACACCTTC
CASSKQGANYGYTF
>-|TRBV18|TRBD1|TRBJ1-5
TGTGCCAGCTCACAGGGACAGGTTAGTCAGCCCCAGCATTTT
CASSQGQVSQPQHF
>-|TRBV28|-|TRBJ1-5
TGTGCCAGCAGTTGGGAACGAGGCAATCAGCCCCAGCATTTT
CASSWERGNQPQHF
>-|TRBV19|-|TRBJ2-1
TGTGCCAGTAGTATGAGCCCGAGCTCCTACAATGAGCAGTTCTTC
CASSMSPSSYNEQFF
>-|TRBV9|-|TRBJ1-2
TGTGCCAGCGCTCAACGTTCACGTGGCTACACCTTC
CASAQRSRGYTF
>-|TRBV6-5|TRBD2|TRBJ2-1
TGTGCCAGCAGCCGGACTAGCGGGAGTCAGGGGCAGTTCTTC
CASSRTSGSQGQFF
>once|TRBV7-8|TRBD2|TRBJ2-3
TGTGCCAGCAGCTTAGTCGGTAGCGGGGGGCCAGATACGCAGTATTTT
CASSLVGSGGPDTQYF
>-|TRBV3-1/TRBV3-2|-|TRBJ1-3
TGTGCCAGCAGCCAAGAAGGGGTTGACACCATATATTTT
CASSQEGVDTIYF
>-|TRBV10-3|TRBD1|TRBJ1-2
TGTGCCATCAGTGGTGGCAAGGGACAGGGTTTCGACTACACCTTC
CAISGGKGQGFDYTF